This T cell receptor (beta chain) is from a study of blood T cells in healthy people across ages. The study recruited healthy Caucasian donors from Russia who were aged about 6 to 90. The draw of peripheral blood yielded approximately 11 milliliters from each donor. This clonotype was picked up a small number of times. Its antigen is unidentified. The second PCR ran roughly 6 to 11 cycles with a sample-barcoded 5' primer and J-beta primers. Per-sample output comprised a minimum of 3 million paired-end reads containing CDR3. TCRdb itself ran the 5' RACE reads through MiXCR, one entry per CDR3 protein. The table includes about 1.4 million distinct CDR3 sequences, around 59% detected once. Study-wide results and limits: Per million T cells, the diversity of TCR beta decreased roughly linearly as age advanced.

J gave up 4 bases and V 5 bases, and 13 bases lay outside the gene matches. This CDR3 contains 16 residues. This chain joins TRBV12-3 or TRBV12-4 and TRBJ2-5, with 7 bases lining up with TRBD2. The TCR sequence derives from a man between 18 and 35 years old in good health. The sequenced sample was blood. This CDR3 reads CASSPRMRGRGETQYF. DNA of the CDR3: TGTGCCAGCAGTCCCCGGATGAGAGGGAGGGGAGAGACCCAGTACTTC.